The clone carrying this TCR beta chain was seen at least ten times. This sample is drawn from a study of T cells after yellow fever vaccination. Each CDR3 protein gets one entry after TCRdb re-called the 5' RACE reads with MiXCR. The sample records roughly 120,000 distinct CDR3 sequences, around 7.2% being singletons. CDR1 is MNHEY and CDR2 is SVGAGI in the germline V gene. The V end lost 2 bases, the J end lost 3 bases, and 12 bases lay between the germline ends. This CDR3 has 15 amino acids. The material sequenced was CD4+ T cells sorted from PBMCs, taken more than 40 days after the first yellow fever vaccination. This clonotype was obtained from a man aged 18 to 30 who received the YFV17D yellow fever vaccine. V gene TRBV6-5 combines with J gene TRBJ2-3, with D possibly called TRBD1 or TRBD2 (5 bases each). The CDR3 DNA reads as TGTGCCAGCAGTTACGTCGGGGCCACAACAGATACGCAGTATTTT. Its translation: CASSYVGATTDTQYF.